The present entry profiles one TCR beta chain with its context. Its antigen is as yet unknown. This specimen belongs to a study of shared clonotypes between healthy human individuals. Every subset's genomic DNA went evenly onto several immunoSEQ plates. TCRdb's table, derived via immunoSEQ multiplex PCR, lists solely in-frame clones and lacks some. The table includes millions of clones, approximately 95% detected once. Findings of the study overall: Generation probability values for non-shared clonotypes were lower than those for clonotypes shared by all four donors.

CDR3 length equals 14 residues. The germline V gene has CDR1 SNHLY and CDR2 FYNNEI. The V and J ends lost 5 bases and 4 bases respectively, with 14 bases between them. Free of recent acute infections or vaccinations, the donors were healthy HIV-negative adults. CD4+ cells yielded CD45RA+ naive and CD45RA-negative memory subsets. The specimen was naive CD4+ T cells sorted from blood. The sample's subset: CD45RA+ positively selected. V and J are TRBV2 and TRBJ1-1; D is uncertain. The receptor was derived from a man between 18 and 35 years old in good health. DNA for the CDR3: TGTGCCAGCAGTCCCGACGGGCGGATCACTGAAGCTTTCTTT. Its translation is CASSPDGRITEAFF.